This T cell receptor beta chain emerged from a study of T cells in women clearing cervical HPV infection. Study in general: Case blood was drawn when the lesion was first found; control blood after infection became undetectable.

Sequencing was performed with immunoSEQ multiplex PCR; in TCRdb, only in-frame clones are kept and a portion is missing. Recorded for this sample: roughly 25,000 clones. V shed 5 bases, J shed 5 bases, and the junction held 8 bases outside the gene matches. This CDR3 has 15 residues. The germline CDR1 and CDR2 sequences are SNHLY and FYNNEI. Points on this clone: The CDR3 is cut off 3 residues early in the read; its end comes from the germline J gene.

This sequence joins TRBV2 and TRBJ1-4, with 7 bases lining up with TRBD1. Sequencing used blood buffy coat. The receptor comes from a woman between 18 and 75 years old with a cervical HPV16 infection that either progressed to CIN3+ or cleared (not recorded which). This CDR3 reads CASSSGQAKNEKLFF. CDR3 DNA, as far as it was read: TGTGCCAGCAGTTCCGGACAGGCTAAAAATGAAAAA.